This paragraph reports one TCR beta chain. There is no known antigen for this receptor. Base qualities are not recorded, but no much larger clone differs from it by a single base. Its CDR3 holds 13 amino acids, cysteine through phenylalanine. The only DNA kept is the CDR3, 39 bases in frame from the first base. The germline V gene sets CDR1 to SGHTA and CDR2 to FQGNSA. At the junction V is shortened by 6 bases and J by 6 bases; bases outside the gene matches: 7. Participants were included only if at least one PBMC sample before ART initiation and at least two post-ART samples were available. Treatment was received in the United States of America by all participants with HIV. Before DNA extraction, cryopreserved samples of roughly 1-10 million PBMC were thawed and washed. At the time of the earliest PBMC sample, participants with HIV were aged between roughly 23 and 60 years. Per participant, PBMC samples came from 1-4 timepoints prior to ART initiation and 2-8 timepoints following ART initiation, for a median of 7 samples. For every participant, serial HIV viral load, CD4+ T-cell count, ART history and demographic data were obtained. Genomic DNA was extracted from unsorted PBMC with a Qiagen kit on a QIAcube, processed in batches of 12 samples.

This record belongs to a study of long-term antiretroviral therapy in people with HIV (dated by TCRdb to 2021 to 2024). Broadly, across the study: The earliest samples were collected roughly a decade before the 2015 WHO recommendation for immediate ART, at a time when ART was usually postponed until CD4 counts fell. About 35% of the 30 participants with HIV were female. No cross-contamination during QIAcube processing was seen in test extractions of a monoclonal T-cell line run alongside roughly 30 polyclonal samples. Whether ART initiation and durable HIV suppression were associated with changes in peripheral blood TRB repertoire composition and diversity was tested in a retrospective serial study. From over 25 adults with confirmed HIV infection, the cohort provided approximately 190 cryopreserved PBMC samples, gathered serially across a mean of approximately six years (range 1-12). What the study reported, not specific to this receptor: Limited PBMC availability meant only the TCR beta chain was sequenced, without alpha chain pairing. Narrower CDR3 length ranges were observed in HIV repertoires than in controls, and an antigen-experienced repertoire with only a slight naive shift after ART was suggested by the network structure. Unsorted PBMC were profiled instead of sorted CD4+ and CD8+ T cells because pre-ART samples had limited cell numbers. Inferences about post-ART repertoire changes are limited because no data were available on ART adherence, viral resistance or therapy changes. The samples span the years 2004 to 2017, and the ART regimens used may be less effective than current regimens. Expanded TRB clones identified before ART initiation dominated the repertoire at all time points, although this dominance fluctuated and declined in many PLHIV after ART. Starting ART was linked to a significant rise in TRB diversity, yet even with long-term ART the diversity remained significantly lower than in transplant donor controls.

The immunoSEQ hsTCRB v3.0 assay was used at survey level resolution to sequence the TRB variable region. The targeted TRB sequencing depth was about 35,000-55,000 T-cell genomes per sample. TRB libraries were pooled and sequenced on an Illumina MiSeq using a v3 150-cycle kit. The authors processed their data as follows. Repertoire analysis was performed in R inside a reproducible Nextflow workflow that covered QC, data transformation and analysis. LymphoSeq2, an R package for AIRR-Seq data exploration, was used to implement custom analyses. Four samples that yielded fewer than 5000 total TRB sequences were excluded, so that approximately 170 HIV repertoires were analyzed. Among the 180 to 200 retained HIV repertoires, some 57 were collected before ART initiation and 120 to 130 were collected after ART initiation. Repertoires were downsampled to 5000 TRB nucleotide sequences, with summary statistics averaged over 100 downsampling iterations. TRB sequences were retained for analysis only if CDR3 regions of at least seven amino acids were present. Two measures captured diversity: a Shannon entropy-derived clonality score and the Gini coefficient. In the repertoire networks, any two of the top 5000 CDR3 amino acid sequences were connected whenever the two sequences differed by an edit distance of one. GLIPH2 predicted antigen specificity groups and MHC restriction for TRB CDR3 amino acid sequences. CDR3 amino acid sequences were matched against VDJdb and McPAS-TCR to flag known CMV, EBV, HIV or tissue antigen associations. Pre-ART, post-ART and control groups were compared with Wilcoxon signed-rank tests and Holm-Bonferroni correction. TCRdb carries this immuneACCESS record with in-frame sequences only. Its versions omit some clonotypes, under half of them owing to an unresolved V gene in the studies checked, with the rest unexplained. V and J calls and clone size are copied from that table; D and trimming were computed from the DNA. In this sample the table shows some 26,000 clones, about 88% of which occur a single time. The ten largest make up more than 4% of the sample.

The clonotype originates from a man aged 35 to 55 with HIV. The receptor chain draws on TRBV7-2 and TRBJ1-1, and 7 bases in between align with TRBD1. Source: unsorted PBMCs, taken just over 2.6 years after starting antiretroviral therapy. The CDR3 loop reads CASRRQGPAEAFF. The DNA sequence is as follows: TGTGCCAGCAGGAGACAGGGACCCGCTGAAGCTTTCTTT.